The rows below give T cell receptor beta chains drawn from one sample of a study of shared clonotypes between healthy human individuals. This table comes from immunoSEQ multiplex PCR, and its TCRdb copy is limited to in-frame clones, with some not included. The sample has just over 2,000,000 clones, about 95% seen once. The sample was naive CD8+ T cells sorted from blood. Receptors originate from a man younger than 30 in good health. Both conserved end residues are part of each CDR3.

j_call v_call cdr3_aa
TRBJ1-1 TRBV4-1 CASSGWNTEAFF
TRBJ2-7 TRBV7-9 CASSISVNYEQYF
TRBJ2-5 TRBV7-7 CASSLAPQETQYF
TRBJ2-5 TRBV2 CASSAWASGRAGQETQYF
TRBJ2-1 TRBV23-1 CASSQSGAADEQFF
TRBJ1-1 TRBV30 CAWTLSGGGEAFF
TRBJ2-1 TRBV27 CASTYGESYNEQFF
TRBJ2-7 TRBV4-1 CASSQDGGGYEQYF
TRBJ1-1 TRBV27 CASSLEGARTEAFF
TRBJ1-1 TRBV4-2 CASSQEVDGGTEAFF
TRBJ2-5 TRBV27 CASSFLAGGETQYF
TRBJ2-5 TRBV27 CASSSSVRTETQYF
TRBJ2-7 TRBV9 CASSPSGLARDEQYF
TRBJ2-7 TRBV7-2 CASSLWQTGTYEQYF
TRBJ2-2 TRBV27 CASSSTGELFF
TRBJ2-7 TRBV5-6 CASSSEREEAYEQYF
TRBJ2-2 TRBV5-8 CASARERANTGELFF
TRBJ1-1 TRBV28 CASRSNLGNTEAFF
TRBJ2-2 TRBV5-6 CASSLEAGGPTGELFF
TRBJ2-3 TRBV6-5 CASSPLRRSTDTQYF
TRBJ2-7 TRBV19 CASSLSSGEPLYEQYF
TRBJ1-6 TRBV6-1 CASSDTGANSPLHF
TRBJ2-3 TRBV7-9 CASSFRQGETDTQYF
TRBJ2-2 TRBV7-9 CASSLLAGVSTGELFF
TRBJ2-2 TRBV10-3 CAISVLTGNTGELFF
TRBJ2-3 TRBV30 CAWTPTEFSTDTQYF
TRBJ1-2 TRBV7-9 CASSSHPRTGYGYTF
TRBJ2-7 TRBV14 CASSQDGGGGAAYEQYF
TRBJ1-2 TRBV7-3 CASSPDTTARGYTF
TRBJ1-6 TRBV28 CASRPDREVPYNSPLHF
TRBJ2-1 TRBV7-2 CASRKVGADYNEQFF
TRBJ1-1 TRBV2 CASSGTAANTEAFF
TRBJ2-1 TRBV28 CASRETGGAYNEQFF
TRBJ1-6 TRBV4-2 CASSQPGDGDSPLHF
TRBJ1-4 TRBV6-5 CASSYPGRINEKLFF
TRBJ2-3 TRBV10-1 CASRSWGQVVPDTQYF
TRBJ1-1 TRBV28 CASSLWGGGKEAFF
TRBJ2-7 TRBV7-9 CASSPKGVNEQYF
TRBJ1-6 TRBV4-2 CASSQDGTDKDF
TRBJ1-4 TRBV5-6 CASNRQGPSEKLFF
TRBJ1-6 TRBV21-1 CASSKETVQRINSPLHF